This is a list of T cell receptor beta chains from one sample in a study of CD8 T cells in Susac syndrome. TCRdb recomputed calls from the immunoSEQ multiplex PCR reads with MiXCR, one row per CDR3 protein. The sample lists about 180,000 distinct CDR3 sequences; around 96% were seen once. The sequenced sample was CD8+ T cells from PBMCs. The receptor source for this set is a human donor with multiple sclerosis. The CDR3 runs from the conserved cysteine through the conserved F or W. The D gene is left open where the match is weak. Only part of the rows carry a size: once, few, many, or a class if the clone is expanded.

DNA: TGTGCCTGGAGTGGGGCAGGGGGCGACTATGGCTACACCTTC
CDR3: CAWSGAGGDYGYTF
V: TRBV30
D: TRBD1
size: NA
J: TRBJ1-2

DNA: TGTGCCAGCAGCTCGGCAGGGCTTCTTCCCTACGAGCAGTACTTC
CDR3: CASSSAGLLPYEQYF
V: TRBV7-9
D: NA
size: NA
J: TRBJ2-7

DNA: TGCGCCAGCATCTTCCGGGGCGAGCAGTACTTC
CDR3: CASIFRGEQYF
V: TRBV10-2
D: NA
size: NA
J: TRBJ2-7

DNA: TGCAGTGCTAGACCTCGACAGGGAGATACGCAGTATTTT
CDR3: CSARPRQGDTQYF
V: TRBV20-1
D: TRBD1
size: NA
J: TRBJ2-3

DNA: TGTGCCAGCAGGCAAAACTTCGGTTTCCAAGAGACCCAGTACTTC
CDR3: CASRQNFGFQETQYF
V: TRBV11-2
D: NA
size: NA
J: TRBJ2-5

DNA: TGCAGTGCCCCGGGGGAGGGGACTACTGCCGACCTACCCCTCAATGAGCAGTTCTTC
CDR3: CSAPGEGTTADLPLNEQFF
V: TRBV20-1
D: TRBD2
size: NA
J: TRBJ2-1

DNA: TGCAGTGCTAGAGATCGGCGGGAGGTAGATACGCAGTATTTT
CDR3: CSARDRREVDTQYF
V: TRBV20-1
D: TRBD2
size: NA
J: TRBJ2-3

DNA: TGTGCCAGCAGCCAAGATTTCACAGGGACCTACGAGCAGTACTTC
CDR3: CASSQDFTGTYEQYF
V: TRBV3-1
D: NA
size: NA
J: TRBJ2-7

DNA: TGTGCCAGCAGTGAAGAGCAGGGGGGCTACACCTTC
CDR3: CASSEEQGGYTF
V: TRBV2
D: NA
size: once
J: TRBJ1-2

DNA: TGTGCCAGCAGTTACTCAGCAGGGAGCTACGAGCAGTACTTC
CDR3: CASSYSAGSYEQYF
V: TRBV6-2/TRBV6-3
D: NA
size: NA
J: TRBJ2-7

DNA: TGTGCCAGCAGTTACGAACAGGGGGGATACACCATATATTTT
CDR3: CASSYEQGGYTIYF
V: TRBV6-6
D: TRBD1
size: NA
J: TRBJ1-3

DNA: TGTGCCAGCAGCGCCCCCTCCCCCTACGAGCAGTACTTC
CDR3: CASSAPSPYEQYF
V: TRBV7-9
D: NA
size: NA
J: TRBJ2-7

DNA: TGTGCCAGCAGTTTGGTCGCAGGGCGTCGGAACACTGAAGCTTTCTTT
CDR3: CASSLVAGRRNTEAFF
V: TRBV27
D: NA
size: NA
J: TRBJ1-1

DNA: TGTGCCTGGAGTGCCCCCGGGGGGATGAGCAATCAGCCCCAGCATTTT
CDR3: CAWSAPGGMSNQPQHF
V: TRBV30
D: NA
size: NA
J: TRBJ1-5

DNA: TGTGCCAGCAGCCAAGATCCTACGGGAAGCGGATCCTACGAGCAGTACTTC
CDR3: CASSQDPTGSGSYEQYF
V: TRBV14
D: NA
size: NA
J: TRBJ2-7

DNA: TGTGCCACCAGTGACAGCTCGCGAAACTATGGCTACACCTTC
CDR3: CATSDSSRNYGYTF
V: TRBV24-1
D: NA
size: NA
J: TRBJ1-2

DNA: TGCAGTGCTAGTTACAGGACAACGAACACCGGGGAGCTGTTTTTT
CDR3: CSASYRTTNTGELFF
V: TRBV20-1
D: NA
size: NA
J: TRBJ2-2

DNA: TGTGCCAGCAGTGCTATCGACAGGGCCACCTCCTACGAGCAGTACTTC
CDR3: CASSAIDRATSYEQYF
V: TRBV2
D: TRBD1
size: once
J: TRBJ2-7

DNA: TGTGCCAGCAGTTTATCAATCGGGACTAGCGGGAGCACAGATACGCAGTATTTT
CDR3: CASSLSIGTSGSTDTQYF
V: TRBV28
D: TRBD2
size: NA
J: TRBJ2-3

DNA: TGTGCCAGCAGCCATCGGGGTTCGTTAGAGACCCAGTACTTC
CDR3: CASSHRGSLETQYF
V: TRBV3-1
D: NA
size: NA
J: TRBJ2-5

DNA: TGTGCCAGCAGCTTAAGTCCTAGGGGTAGCACAGATACGCAGTATTTT
CDR3: CASSLSPRGSTDTQYF
V: TRBV7-3
D: NA
size: NA
J: TRBJ2-3

DNA: TGTGCCAGCAAGAGGACTAGCGGGTACGAGCAGTACTTC
CDR3: CASKRTSGYEQYF
V: TRBV3-1
D: TRBD2
size: once
J: TRBJ2-7

DNA: TGCGCCAGCAGGGGGAGGGCCTACGGGGAGCTGTTTTTT
CDR3: CASRGRAYGELFF
V: TRBV10-2
D: TRBD2
size: NA
J: TRBJ2-2

DNA: TGTGCCAGCAGCCCTTTCGGCGGAATCTCCTACGAGCAGTACTTC
CDR3: CASSPFGGISYEQYF
V: TRBV7-8
D: NA
size: NA
J: TRBJ2-7

DNA: TGTGCCACCAGCGCCCGGTCCGGTGGTGAGCAGTACTTC
CDR3: CATSARSGGEQYF
V: TRBV15
D: NA
size: NA
J: TRBJ2-7

DNA: TGCAGCGTTGAGCCAGGACAGGGAGTTGGCAATCAGCCCCAGCATTTT
CDR3: CSVEPGQGVGNQPQHF
V: TRBV29-1
D: TRBD1
size: NA
J: TRBJ1-5

DNA: TGCGCCAGCAGCTCAGGGACAGGATACACCGGGGAGCTGTTTTTT
CDR3: CASSSGTGYTGELFF
V: TRBV5-1
D: TRBD1
size: NA
J: TRBJ2-2

DNA: TGCAGTGCCAACTTGGGGACAGGGAGCAACGAGCAGTACTTC
CDR3: CSANLGTGSNEQYF
V: TRBV20-1
D: TRBD1
size: NA
J: TRBJ2-7

DNA: TGTGCCAGCAGCTCCCCATACAGCAGCCGAGCCTACGAGCAGTACTTC
CDR3: CASSSPYSSRAYEQYF
V: TRBV11-2
D: NA
size: NA
J: TRBJ2-7

DNA: TGTGCCAGCAGCGGGACCGACGGTCGCGGGTATGGCTACACCTTC
CDR3: CASSGTDGRGYGYTF
V: TRBV9
D: NA
size: NA
J: TRBJ1-2

DNA: TGTGCCAGCAGCCAAGACGGCGGGGCAGTATACAATGAGCAGTTCTTC
CDR3: CASSQDGGAVYNEQFF
V: TRBV14
D: NA
size: NA
J: TRBJ2-1

DNA: TGTGCCTGGAGTGTAATCCCTCAGGGGGCGAACTATGGCTACACCTTC
CDR3: CAWSVIPQGANYGYTF
V: TRBV30
D: TRBD1
size: once
J: TRBJ1-2

DNA: TGCAGTGCTAGAGGGGGCGGCGGGAGACGGGCGGGTGAGCAGTTCTTC
CDR3: CSARGGGGRRAGEQFF
V: TRBV20-1
D: TRBD2
size: NA
J: TRBJ2-1

DNA: TGCAGCGTTGGAGGGCCAAACACCATATATTTT
CDR3: CSVGGPNTIYF
V: TRBV29-1
D: NA
size: once
J: TRBJ1-3

DNA: TGTGCCAGCAGCCCCGAGGGACAGGGGCCGGAGTACGAGCAGTACTTC
CDR3: CASSPEGQGPEYEQYF
V: TRBV13
D: TRBD1
size: NA
J: TRBJ2-7

DNA: TGTGCCAGCAGGGAGGGGTCAATCACCGGGGAGCTGTTTTTT
CDR3: CASREGSITGELFF
V: TRBV2
D: NA
size: NA
J: TRBJ2-2

DNA: TGCGCCAGCAGCCAAAGTCGCCTAGCGGGACCCTACGAGCAGTACTTC
CDR3: CASSQSRLAGPYEQYF
V: TRBV4-1
D: TRBD2
size: NA
J: TRBJ2-7

DNA: TGTGCCAGCAGTTTACATGGGACTACGCGCTCCTACAATGAGCAGTTCTTC
CDR3: CASSLHGTTRSYNEQFF
V: TRBV28
D: TRBD2
size: NA
J: TRBJ2-1

DNA: TGTGCCAGCAGTTATTGGGAAAGAGGGGCTGATGAGCAGTTCTTC
CDR3: CASSYWERGADEQFF
V: TRBV6-2/TRBV6-3
D: NA
size: NA
J: TRBJ2-1

DNA: TGTGCCAGCAGCGTAGGGTCAGGGGCCCATGAGCAGTTCTTC
CDR3: CASSVGSGAHEQFF
V: TRBV9
D: NA
size: NA
J: TRBJ2-1

DNA: TGTGCCAGCAGCTTAGGTTGGGACGGGCAAGAGACCCAGTACTTC
CDR3: CASSLGWDGQETQYF
V: TRBV11-2
D: NA
size: NA
J: TRBJ2-5

DNA: TGCAGTGCTAGGGACTACTCCTACGAGCAGTACTTC
CDR3: CSARDYSYEQYF
V: TRBV20-1
D: NA
size: NA
J: TRBJ2-7

DNA: TGTGCCAGCAGCACCGGACCCCTCGTGACCTACAATGAGCAGTTCTTC
CDR3: CASSTGPLVTYNEQFF
V: TRBV7-9
D: NA
size: NA
J: TRBJ2-1

DNA: TGCGCCAGCAGCCCTAACAGGGGCCTCCACAATGAGCAGTTCTTC
CDR3: CASSPNRGLHNEQFF
V: TRBV5-1
D: TRBD1
size: NA
J: TRBJ2-1

DNA: TGTGCCAGCAGCGTAGCACTGAGCACAGATACGCAGTATTTT
CDR3: CASSVALSTDTQYF
V: TRBV9
D: NA
size: once
J: TRBJ2-3

DNA: TGTGCCAGCAGTCCGTCGGACAGGACATATGACGAGCAGTACTTC
CDR3: CASSPSDRTYDEQYF
V: TRBV27
D: TRBD1
size: NA
J: TRBJ2-7

DNA: TGTGCCAGCAGCGAGGGACAGGAGCCCTACGAGCAGTACTTC
CDR3: CASSEGQEPYEQYF
V: TRBV13
D: TRBD1
size: NA
J: TRBJ2-7

DNA: TGTGCCAGCAGACGAAATTACAATGAGCAGTTCTTC
CDR3: CASRRNYNEQFF
V: TRBV28
D: NA
size: once
J: TRBJ2-1

DNA: TGTGCCAGCAGTTACTCGACTAGCGGGGGGTTCACAGATACGCAGTATTTT
CDR3: CASSYSTSGGFTDTQYF
V: TRBV6-5
D: TRBD2
size: NA
J: TRBJ2-3

DNA: TGTGCCTGGAACCAAATCGAGGGCACAGATACGCAGTATTTT
CDR3: CAWNQIEGTDTQYF
V: TRBV30
D: NA
size: NA
J: TRBJ2-3

DNA: TGCAGTGCTAGATCCGGGGGAGGAGACTATGGCTACACCTTC
CDR3: CSARSGGGDYGYTF
V: TRBV20-1
D: NA
size: NA
J: TRBJ1-2

DNA: TGTGCCAGCACCCTAGCGTTGGGCAATGAGCAGTTCTTC
CDR3: CASTLALGNEQFF
V: TRBV28
D: NA
size: once
J: TRBJ2-1

DNA: TGTGCCAGCAGTTACTTTCAGGGGGCGGGTGAGCAGTACTTC
CDR3: CASSYFQGAGEQYF
V: TRBV6-5
D: TRBD1
size: NA
J: TRBJ2-7

DNA: TGTGCCAGAAGGGACTTATCCCTCTACGAGCAGTACTTC
CDR3: CARRDLSLYEQYF
V: TRBV6-4
D: NA
size: NA
J: TRBJ2-7

DNA: TGTGCCACCAGTCCAGGGGCCTACAATGAGCAGTTCTTC
CDR3: CATSPGAYNEQFF
V: TRBV24-1
D: NA
size: NA
J: TRBJ2-1

DNA: TGTGCCTGGAGTACCCTCCCCGGAGTATCCTACGAGCAGTACTTC
CDR3: CAWSTLPGVSYEQYF
V: TRBV30
D: NA
size: NA
J: TRBJ2-7

DNA: TGTGCCAGCAGCGTCTCAGGGGGCCAAGAGACCCAGTACTTC
CDR3: CASSVSGGQETQYF
V: TRBV9
D: TRBD1
size: NA
J: TRBJ2-5

DNA: TGTGCCAGCACCCCAATTGGATACAATGAGCAGTTCTTC
CDR3: CASTPIGYNEQFF
V: TRBV7-9
D: NA
size: NA
J: TRBJ2-1

DNA: TGTGCCAGCAGCTTGTTCCCCTATAATTCACCCCTCCACTTT
CDR3: CASSLFPYNSPLHF
V: TRBV11-2
D: NA
size: NA
J: TRBJ1-6